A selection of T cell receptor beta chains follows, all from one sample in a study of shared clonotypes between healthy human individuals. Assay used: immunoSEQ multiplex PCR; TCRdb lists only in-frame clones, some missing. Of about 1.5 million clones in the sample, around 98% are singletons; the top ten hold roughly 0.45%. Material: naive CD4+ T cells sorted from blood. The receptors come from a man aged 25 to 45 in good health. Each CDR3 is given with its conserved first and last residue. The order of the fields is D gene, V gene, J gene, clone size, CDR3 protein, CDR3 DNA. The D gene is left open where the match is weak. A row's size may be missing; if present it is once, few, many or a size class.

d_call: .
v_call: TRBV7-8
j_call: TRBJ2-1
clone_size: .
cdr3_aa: CASSHAYGDNEQFF
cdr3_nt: TGTGCCAGCAGCCACGCTTATGGCGACAATGAGCAGTTCTTC

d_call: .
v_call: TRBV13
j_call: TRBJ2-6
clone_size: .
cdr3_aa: CASSLKSGANVLTF
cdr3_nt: TGTGCCAGCAGCTTAAAATCTGGGGCCAACGTCCTGACTTTC

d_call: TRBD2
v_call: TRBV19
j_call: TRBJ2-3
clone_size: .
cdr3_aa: CASGLLAGGADTQYF
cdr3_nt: TGTGCCAGTGGTTTGCTAGCGGGGGGGGCAGATACGCAGTATTTT

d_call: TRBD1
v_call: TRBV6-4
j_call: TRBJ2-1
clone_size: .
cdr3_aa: CASSRTGTYNEQFF
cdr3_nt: TGTGCCAGCAGTAGGACAGGGACCTACAATGAGCAGTTCTTC

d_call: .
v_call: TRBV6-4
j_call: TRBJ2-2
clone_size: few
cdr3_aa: CASSDSVGTGELFF
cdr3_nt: TGTGCCAGCAGTGACTCCGTCGGCACCGGGGAGCTGTTTTTT

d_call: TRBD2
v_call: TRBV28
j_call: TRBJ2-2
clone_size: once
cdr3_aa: CASSSPPNSGSHGELFF
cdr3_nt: TGTGCCAGCAGTTCCCCACCTAATAGCGGGAGTCACGGGGAGCTGTTTTTT

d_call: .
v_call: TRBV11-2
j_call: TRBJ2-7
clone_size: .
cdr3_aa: CASSFMSLVQGEQYF
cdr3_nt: TGTGCCAGCAGCTTTATGTCTCTGGTTCAGGGTGAGCAGTACTTC

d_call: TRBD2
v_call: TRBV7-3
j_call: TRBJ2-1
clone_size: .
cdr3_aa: CASSVNSGVYNEQFF
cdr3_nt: TGTGCCAGCAGCGTTAATAGCGGGGTCTACAATGAGCAGTTCTTC

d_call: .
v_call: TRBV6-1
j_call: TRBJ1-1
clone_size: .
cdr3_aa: CASSQDGNTEAFF
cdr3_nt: TGTGCCAGCAGTCAGGACGGGAACACTGAAGCTTTCTTT

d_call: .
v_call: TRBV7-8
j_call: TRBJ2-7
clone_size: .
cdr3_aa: CASSLGELGEQYF
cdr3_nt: TGTGCCAGCAGCTTAGGCGAGTTGGGCGAGCAGTACTTC

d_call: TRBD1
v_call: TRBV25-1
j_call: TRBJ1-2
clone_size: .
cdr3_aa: CASSELGQGRYGYTF
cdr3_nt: TGTGCCAGCAGTGAATTAGGACAGGGGCGCTATGGCTACACCTTC

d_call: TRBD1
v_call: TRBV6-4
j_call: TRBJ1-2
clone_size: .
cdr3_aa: CASSARTGRRKGYTF
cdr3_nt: TGTGCCAGCAGTGCACGGACAGGGCGACGTAAGGGCTACACCTTC

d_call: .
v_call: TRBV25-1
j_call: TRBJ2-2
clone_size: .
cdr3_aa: CASSVSGNTGELFF
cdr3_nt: TGTGCCAGCAGTGTCTCAGGGAACACCGGGGAGCTGTTTTTT

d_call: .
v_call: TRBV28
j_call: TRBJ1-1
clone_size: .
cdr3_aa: CASIRWGPFFSGEAFF
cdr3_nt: TGTGCCAGCATAAGGTGGGGTCCTTTCTTTTCTGGTGAAGCTTTCTTT

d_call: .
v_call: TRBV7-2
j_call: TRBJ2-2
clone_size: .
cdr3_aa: CASSLVGGTVTGELFF
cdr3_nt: TGTGCCAGCAGCTTAGTCGGCGGAACAGTCACCGGGGAGCTGTTTTTT

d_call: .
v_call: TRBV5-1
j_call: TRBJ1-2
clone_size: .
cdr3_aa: CASSMGLAYGYTF
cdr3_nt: TGCGCCAGCAGCATGGGACTAGCCTATGGCTACACCTTC

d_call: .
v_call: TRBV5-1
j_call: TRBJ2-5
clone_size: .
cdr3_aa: CASSLEGATQYF
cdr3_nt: TGCGCCAGCAGCTTGGAAGGGGCGACCCAGTACTTC

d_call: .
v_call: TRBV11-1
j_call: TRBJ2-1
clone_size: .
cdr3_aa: CASSLQGNKCNEQFF
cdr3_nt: TGTGCCAGCAGCTTACAGGGAAATAAGTGCAATGAGCAGTTCTTC

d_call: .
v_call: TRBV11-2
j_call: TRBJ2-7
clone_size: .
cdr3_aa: CASSLEVYFGRGYEQYF
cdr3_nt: TGTGCCAGCAGCTTAGAGGTCTATTTTGGGAGAGGCTACGAGCAGTACTTC

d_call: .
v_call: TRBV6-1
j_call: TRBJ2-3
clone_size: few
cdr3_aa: CASSGPQTTDTQYF
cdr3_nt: TGTGCCAGCAGCGGACCACAAACCACAGATACGCAGTATTTT

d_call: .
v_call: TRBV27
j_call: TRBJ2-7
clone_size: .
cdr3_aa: CASSLTSRGAGAYF
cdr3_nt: TGTGCCAGCAGTTTAACTAGTCGTGGGGCAGGGGCGTACTTC

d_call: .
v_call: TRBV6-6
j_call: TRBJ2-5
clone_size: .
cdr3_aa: CASSPEGAQYF
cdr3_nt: TGTGCCAGCAGTCCAGAAGGGGCCCAGTACTTC

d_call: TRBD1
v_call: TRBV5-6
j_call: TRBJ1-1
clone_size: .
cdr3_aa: CASSKQGGTEAFF
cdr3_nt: TGTGCCAGCAGCAAACAGGGGGGCACTGAAGCTTTCTTT

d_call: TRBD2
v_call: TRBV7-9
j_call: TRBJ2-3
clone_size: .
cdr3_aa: CASSSAGTSGSESDTQYF
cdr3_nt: TGTGCCAGCAGCTCAGCCGGGACTAGCGGGAGCGAGTCAGATACGCAGTATTTT

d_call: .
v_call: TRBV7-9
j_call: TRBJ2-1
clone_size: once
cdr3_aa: CASSYLDRRHEQFF
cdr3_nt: TGTGCCAGCAGCTACCTGGACCGCCGCCATGAGCAGTTCTTC

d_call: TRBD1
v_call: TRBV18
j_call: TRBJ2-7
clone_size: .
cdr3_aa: CASSPKKGADGSYEQYF
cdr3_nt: TGTGCCAGCTCACCAAAAAAGGGGGCCGATGGCTCCTACGAGCAGTACTTC

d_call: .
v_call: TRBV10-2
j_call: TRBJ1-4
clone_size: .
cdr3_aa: CASSESGGERGEKLFF
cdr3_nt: TGCGCCAGCAGTGAGTCCGGAGGAGAAAGAGGTGAAAAACTGTTTTTT

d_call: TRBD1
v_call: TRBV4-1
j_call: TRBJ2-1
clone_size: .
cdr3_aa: CASSQDHRGPSYNEQFF
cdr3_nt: TGCGCCAGCAGCCAAGACCACAGGGGGCCTTCCTACAATGAGCAGTTCTTC

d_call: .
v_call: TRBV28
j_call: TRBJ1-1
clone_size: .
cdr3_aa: CASSLRSLSTEAFF
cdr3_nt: TGTGCCAGCAGCCTTAGGTCCCTCAGCACTGAAGCTTTCTTT

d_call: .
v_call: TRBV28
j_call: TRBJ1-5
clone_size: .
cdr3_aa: CASSFLGQPQHF
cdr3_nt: TGTGCCAGCAGTTTCCTTGGTCAGCCCCAGCATTTT

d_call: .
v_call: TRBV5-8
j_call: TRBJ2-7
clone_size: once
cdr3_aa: CASSFSGKPYEQYF
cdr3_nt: TGTGCCAGCAGCTTCAGCGGAAAACCCTACGAGCAGTACTTC

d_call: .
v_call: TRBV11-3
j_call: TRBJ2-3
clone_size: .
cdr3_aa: CASSLTGDTQYF
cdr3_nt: TGTGCCAGCAGCCTGACAGGAGATACGCAGTATTTT

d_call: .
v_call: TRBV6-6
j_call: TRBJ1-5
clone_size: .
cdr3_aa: CASSYRGGQPQHF
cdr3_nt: TGTGCCAGCAGTTACCGAGGGGGTCAGCCCCAGCATTTT

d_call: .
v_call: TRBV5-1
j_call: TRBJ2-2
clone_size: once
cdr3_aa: CASSRAAMGVGELFF
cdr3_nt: TGCGCCAGCAGCCGAGCGGCAATGGGGGTCGGGGAGCTGTTTTTT

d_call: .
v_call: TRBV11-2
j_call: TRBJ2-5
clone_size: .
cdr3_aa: CASSVGVDPRETQYF
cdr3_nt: TGTGCCAGCAGCGTAGGCGTGGATCCAAGGGAGACCCAGTACTTC

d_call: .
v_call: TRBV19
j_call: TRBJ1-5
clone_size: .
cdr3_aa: CASSPRTATDQPQHF
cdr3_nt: TGTGCCAGTAGTCCGCGGACAGCTACCGATCAGCCCCAGCATTTT

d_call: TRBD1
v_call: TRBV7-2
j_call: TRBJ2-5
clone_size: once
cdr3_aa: CASSSGQEFPETQYF
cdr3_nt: TGTGCCAGCAGCTCGGGACAGGAGTTCCCAGAGACCCAGTACTTC

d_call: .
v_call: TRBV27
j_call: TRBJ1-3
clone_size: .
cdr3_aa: CASSFSGNTIYF
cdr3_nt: TGTGCCAGCAGTTTCTCTGGAAACACCATATATTTT

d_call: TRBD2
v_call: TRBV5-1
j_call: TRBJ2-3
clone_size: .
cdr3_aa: CASSLGTSGRQDDTQYF
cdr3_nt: TGCGCCAGCAGCTTGGGGACTAGCGGGAGGCAGGACGATACGCAGTATTTT

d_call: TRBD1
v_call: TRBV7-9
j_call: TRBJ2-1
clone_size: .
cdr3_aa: CASSSRDRDERSSYNEQFF
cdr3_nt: TGTGCCAGCAGCTCCCGGGACAGGGATGAGCGGTCGTCCTACAATGAGCAGTTCTTC

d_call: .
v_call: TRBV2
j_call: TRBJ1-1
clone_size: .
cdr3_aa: CASKRAADTEAFF
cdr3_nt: TGTGCCAGCAAGAGGGCTGCAGACACTGAAGCTTTCTTT

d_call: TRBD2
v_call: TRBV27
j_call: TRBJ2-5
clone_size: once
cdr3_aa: CASSLVSLGGAGGGETQYF
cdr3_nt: TGTGCCAGCAGTTTAGTCTCCCTCGGTGGAGCGGGAGGGGGGGAGACCCAGTACTTC

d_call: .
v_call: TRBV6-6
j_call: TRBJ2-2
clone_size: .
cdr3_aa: CASRSSGPRTGELFF
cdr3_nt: TGTGCCAGCAGATCGTCAGGTCCACGAACCGGGGAGCTGTTTTTT

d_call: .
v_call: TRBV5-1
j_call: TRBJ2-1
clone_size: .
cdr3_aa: CASSSTLGNEQFF
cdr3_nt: TGCGCCAGCAGCTCAACTCTAGGGAATGAGCAGTTCTTC

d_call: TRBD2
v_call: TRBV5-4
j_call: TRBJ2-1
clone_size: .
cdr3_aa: CASSLLAGGYNEQFF
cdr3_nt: TGTGCCAGCAGCTTACTAGCGGGGGGATACAATGAGCAGTTCTTC

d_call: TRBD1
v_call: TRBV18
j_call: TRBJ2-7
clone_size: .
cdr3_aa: CASSPWTGGPYEQYF
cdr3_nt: TGTGCCAGCTCACCCTGGACAGGGGGACCCTACGAGCAGTACTTC

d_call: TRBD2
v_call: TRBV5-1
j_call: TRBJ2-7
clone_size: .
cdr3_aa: CASSSAGGAPYEQYF
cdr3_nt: TGCGCCAGCAGCTCAGCGGGGGGTGCGCCCTACGAGCAGTACTTC

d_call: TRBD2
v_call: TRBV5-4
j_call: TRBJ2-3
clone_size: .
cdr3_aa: CASSLSASGRADTQYF
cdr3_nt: TGTGCCAGCAGCTTATCGGCTAGCGGGAGAGCAGATACGCAGTATTTT

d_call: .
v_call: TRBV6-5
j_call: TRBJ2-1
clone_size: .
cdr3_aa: CASSYSSQKNEQFF
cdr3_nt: TGTGCCAGCAGTTACAGTTCCCAGAAGAATGAGCAGTTCTTC

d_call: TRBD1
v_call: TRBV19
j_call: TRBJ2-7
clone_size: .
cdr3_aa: CASSTATGVPSLSYEQYF
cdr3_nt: TGTGCCAGTAGTACTGCGACAGGGGTCCCCTCCCTCTCCTACGAGCAGTACTTC

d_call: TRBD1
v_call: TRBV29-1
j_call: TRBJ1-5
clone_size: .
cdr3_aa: CSVGQDNQPQHF
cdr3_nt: TGCAGCGTAGGACAGGACAATCAGCCCCAGCATTTT